Shown below are 3 T cell receptor beta chains from a single sample sequenced in a study of T cells expressing NK-cell markers (dated by TCRdb to 2018 to 2020). The protocol used for the library was 5' RACE. Sequencing was carried out with an Illumina HiSeq 2000. TCRdb reprocessed the reads and lists each CDR3 protein sequence as a single entry, with no DNA. The sample table records several thousand distinct CDR3 sequences. Jointly, the top ten make up approximately 66% of the sample. The sequenced material came from blood T cells: a sorted CD56 or NKG2C T cell subset, CD4+ or CD8+ T cells, or bulk PBMC T cells (not recorded which). All receptors come from a man aged 18 to 69 in good health.

This rearrangement joins TRBV20-1 to TRBJ2-7; as DNA is missing, the TRBD1 call by TCRdb cannot be tested. Germline V gene sequence: CDR1 DFQATT, CDR2 SNEGSKA (reference sequence). This CDR3 is 13 amino acids long. Here the CDR3 reads CSASGRTDYEQYF.

This clonotype registers medium-sized by frequency. The J gene is TRBJ2-2, the V gene TRBV6-6. CDR1 and CDR2 from the germline V gene are MNHNY and SVGAGI (reference sequence). This CDR3 region has 13 residues. The CDR3 protein is CASSYGDTGELFF.

CDR3 region: CASRNGAGSTDTQYF. This rearrangement joins TRBV6-1 to TRBJ2-3; absent DNA, TCRdb's TRBD1 call cannot be checked. This CDR3 comprises 15 residues. Germline-derived CDR1 and CDR2 are MNHNS and SASEGT.